The 21 T cell receptor beta chains below all came from one sample that was sequenced in a study of CD8+ T cells in alopecia areata (dated by TCRdb to about 2018). Library creation used the immunoSEQ multiplex PCR assay. RNA was extracted from all samples and reverse transcribed into cDNA, which served as template for TCR sequencing. TCRdb holds this immuneACCESS table with in-frame rearrangements only. Some clones are missing; in checked studies, unresolved V genes explain under half, and the rest has no known cause. This sample has 250,000 or so clones in its table, and less than 80% of those were observed once. Clones ranked in the top ten supply approximately 1.2% of the sample. According to the study, the label for this sample's time point signals: baseline before oral tofacitinib. The sample consisted of CD4+ T cells sorted from blood, taken at week 0. These receptors originate from a human donor with alopecia areata.

This clone occurred once. This rearrangement joins TRBV30 to TRBJ1-5, with D hard to call. Trimming stripped 2 bases from V and 6 bases from J, with 11 bases between. Germline V gene lookup returns CDR1 GTSNPN and CDR2 SVGIG (reference sequence). The CDR3 loop spans 13 amino acids. CDR3 DNA sequence: TGTGCCTGGAGTCTTAGGGAATTTCAGCCCCAGCATTTT. It translates to CAWSLREFQPQHF.

The V call is TRBV5-1, the J call TRBJ2-5, with D perhaps TRBD2 (6 bases). The CDR3 runs to 14 residues. CDR1 is SGHRS, CDR2 YFSETQ, per germline. V gave up 2 bases and J gave up 4 bases, with 12 bases separating them. The CDR3 coding sequence is TGCGCCAGCAGCTTAGGAGGGGTCGGAGAGACCCAGTACTTC. Its translation is CASSLGGVGETQYF. Full variable domain (remainder filled in from reference TRBV5-1 and TRBJ2-5): KAGVTQTPRYLIKTRGQQVTLSCSPISGHRSVSWYQQTPGQGLQFLFEYFSETQRNKGNFPGRFSGRQFSNSRSEMNVSTLELGDSALYLCASSLGGVGETQYFGPGTRLLVL.

This clone has more than one count but fewer than ten. The chain employs TRBV2 and TRBJ2-7; no definite D call. This CDR3 is built from 10 residues. V was clipped by 7 bases and J by 5 bases, with 6 bases between them. From germline, CDR1 is SNHLY and CDR2 FYNNEI. CDR3 coding DNA: TGTGCCAGCAAACGTGACGAGCAGTACTTC. Protein product: CASKRDEQYF.

This clone was detected once. This CDR3 reads CASTITGVDTGELFF. The CDR3 bases are TGCGCCAGCACTATAACCGGGGTCGACACCGGGGAGCTGTTTTTT. The chain uses TRBV5-1 and TRBJ2-2, with a possible D match to TRBD2 (5 bases). From germline, CDR1 is SGHRS and CDR2 YFSETQ. The CDR3 is 15 residues long. V lost 6 bases and J 3 bases, leaving 15 bases between the germline ends.

V usage is TRBV23-1 and J usage is TRBJ1-5, with no clear D. TRBV23-1 counts as an open reading frame of uncertain function. V was cut by 7 bases and J by 4 bases, with 8 bases left in between. The CDR3 spans 12 residues. The CDR3 sequence: CASTWWNQPQHF. The CDR3 DNA reads TGCGCCAGCACTTGGTGGAATCAGCCCCAGCATTTT.

The rearrangement uses TRBV2 and TRBJ1-5, with D unresolved. V lost 5 bases to trimming and J lost 2 bases, with 13 bases between them. CDR3 length equals 15 residues. The germline V gene encodes CDR1 SNHLY and CDR2 FYNNEI. CDR3 in amino acids: CASSSALGGNQPQHF. The CDR3 coding sequence is TGTGCCAGCAGTTCAGCCCTCGGGGGCAATCAGCCCCAGCATTTT.

The chain has TRBV7-9 and TRBJ2-7, with D tentatively TRBD2 (6 bases). Germline lookup yields CDR1 SEHNR and CDR2 FQNEAQ (reference sequence). The CDR3 covers 16 residues. The V end lost 7 bases, the J end lost 2 bases, and 21 bases lay between the germline ends. The CDR3 DNA sequence: TGTGCCAGCATGAGTTTCAGCGGGTTATCCCCCTACGAGCAGTACTTC. Residues: CASMSFSGLSPYEQYF.

There are a few counts of this clone. The genes are TRBV7-8 and TRBJ2-5; D is unresolved. Germline CDR1 is SGHVS and CDR2 is FQNEAQ. CDR3 length equals 14 residues. The ends were cut back, 1 base at V and 7 bases at J, with 13 bases in the middle. In nucleotides, the CDR3 is TGTGCCAGCAGCTTAGGGATCGCTATGGGGACCCAGTACTTC. Translation: CASSLGIAMGTQYF.

This clone showed up just a few times. The chain joins TRBV5-1 to TRBJ2-1; no firm D call. The germline CDR1 and CDR2 sequences are SGHRS and YFSETQ. V dropped 7 bases and J dropped 4 bases, with 18 bases sitting between them. The CDR3 is 15 amino acids. CDR3 sequence: CASSLRVGSYNEQFF. CDR3 nucleotides: TGCGCCAGCTCCCTCCGCGTGGGCTCTTACAATGAGCAGTTCTTC.

The V call is TRBV29-1, the J call TRBJ1-1; 7 nucleotides agree with TRBD1. The CDR3 totals 12 residues. CDR1 is SQVTM and CDR2 is ANQGSEA in the germline V gene. V lost 6 bases and J lost 3; bases outside the gene matches: 4. DNA for the CDR3: TGCAGCGTCCCCGACAGGGACACTGAAGCTTTCTTT. This translates into CSVPDRDTEAFF.

CDR3 nucleotides: TGCAGCGTGAAAAGCTCTGGGGCCAACGTCCTGACTTTC. Its protein is CSVKSSGANVLTF. V gene TRBV29-1 combines with J gene TRBJ2-6; no definite D call. CDR1 is SQVTM, CDR2 ANQGSEA, per germline. Trimming took 6 bases from V and 0 from J, leaving 6 bases between them. The CDR3 is 13 amino acids.

The rearrangement links TRBV9 to TRBJ1-3, with D perhaps TRBD1 (5 bases). CDR1 and CDR2 (germline): SGDLS, YYNGEE. The CDR3 has 15 amino acids. The ends were cut back, 3 bases at V and 2 bases at J, with 12 bases in the middle. CDR3 sequence (DNA): TGTGCCAGCAGCGCCCCAGGGTCAACTGGAAACACCATATATTTT. The encoded protein is CASSAPGSTGNTIYF.

This chain links TRBV2 with TRBJ2-2; D not certain. CDR3 size: 12 residues. Germline assignment: CDR1 SNHLY and CDR2 FYNNEI. The V gene lost 4 bases and the J gene lost 7 bases, with 7 bases spanning the gap. DNA for the CDR3: TGTGCCAGCAGTGTCTTTGGCGGGGAGCTGTTTTTT. Protein: CASSVFGGELFF.

The chain employs TRBV6-5 and TRBJ2-1, with D hard to call. V was clipped by 5 bases and J by 1 base, with 9 bases between them. Germline CDR1 MNHEY, CDR2 SVGAGI. The CDR3 sequence is 14 residues long. In DNA, the CDR3 is TGTGCCAGCAGTCTGAGTCGGTCCTACAATGAGCAGTTCTTC. Residues: CASSLSRSYNEQFF.

This clone was detected only once. This chain joins TRBV7-2 and TRBJ2-7; D gene ambiguous. This CDR3 comprises 13 residues. Germline V gene lookup returns CDR1 SGHTA and CDR2 FQGNSA. V lost 1 base and J lost 1, with 5 bases in between. The chain's CDR3 is CASSLEFSYEQYF. CDR3 DNA: TGTGCCAGCAGCTTAGAATTTTCCTACGAGCAGTACTTC.

The V gene is TRBV19, the J gene TRBJ1-2, with no clear D. V lost 6 bases to trimming and J lost 6 bases, with 8 bases between them. CDR3 size: 11 residues. The germline gives CDR1 LNHDA, CDR2 SQIVND (reference sequence). CDR3 sequence reads: CASRGNDGYTF. The CDR3 DNA sequence: TGTGCCAGTAGAGGCAATGATGGCTACACCTTC.

The chain has TRBV27 and TRBJ1-5, with D unresolved. CDR3 length equals 15 residues. Trimming removed 5 bases at V and 1 base at J, with 12 bases between. Per the germline V gene, CDR1 is MNHEY and CDR2 is SMNVEV (reference sequence). This CDR3 is CASSPDTVSNQPQHF. Here the CDR3 DNA reads TGTGCCAGCAGTCCCGATACCGTGAGCAATCAGCCCCAGCATTTT.

The chain carries TRBV5-6 and TRBJ1-1; D uncertain. Germline CDR1 SGHDT, CDR2 YYEEEE. V dropped 2 bases and J dropped 8 bases, with 7 bases sitting between them. The CDR3 covers 11 residues. Here the CDR3 reads CASSLALEAFF. CDR3 nucleotide sequence: TGTGCCAGCAGCTTAGCCCTCGAAGCTTTCTTT.

The sample holds a few counts of this clone. This rearrangement joins TRBV14 to TRBJ1-1; D call uncertain. Germline V CDR1 and CDR2: SGHDN, FVKESK. This CDR3 region has 14 residues. V lost 0 bases and J 10 bases, leaving 15 bases between the germline ends. CDR3 loop: CASSQENAGNRAFF. The CDR3, as DNA: TGTGCCAGCAGCCAAGAGAATGCGGGCAATAGAGCTTTCTTT.

This rearrangement joins TRBV9 to TRBJ2-1; no firm D call. Germline CDR1 reads SGDLS; CDR2 reads YYNGEE. Between the trimmed V and J ends, which lost 6 bases and 1 base, there was a span of 14 bases. The CDR3 has 15 amino acids. The CDR3 region is CASNPTGDSYNEQFF. CDR3 nucleotide sequence: TGTGCCAGCAACCCCACGGGTGATTCCTACAATGAGCAGTTCTTC.

V is TRBV14 and J is TRBJ2-5; perhaps TRBD2 as D (6 bases). The CDR3 is made up of 14 amino acids. The germline V gene has CDR1 SGHDN and CDR2 FVKESK. V was shortened by 0 bases and J by 5 bases, with 10 bases between the two germline ends. CDR3 bases: TGTGCCAGCAGCCAAGACGGCGCGGGGGAGACCCAGTACTTC. Protein: CASSQDGAGETQYF.